What follows describes a single TCR beta chain. This record belongs to a study of blood T cell repertoires in COVID-19. At the level of the study: Donors in the United States, Italy and Spain gave samples during acute or convalescent COVID-19. The analysed material was cDNA or gDNA that came from T cells, B-cell-depleted T cells, or PBMCs.

CDR1 is SGHRS and CDR2 is YFSETQ in the germline V gene. The CDR3 runs 15 residues. The V segment lost 0 bases and the J segment 6 bases; nucleotides outside the gene matches: 2. Original processing notes: Scientists estimated how many nucleated cells there were by amplifying reference gene primers. TCRdb's copy holds only in-frame clones and misses some; the assay was immunoSEQ multiplex PCR. Clone size and the V and J calls come from that table; the DNA yielded D and trimming. The data contain around 220,000 clones, 80% to 90% of them seen just once; the ten biggest clones take up 10%. Material for sequencing was peripheral blood. This sequence originates from a woman of 80 years or more with acute or convalescent COVID-19. The chain joins TRBV5-1 to TRBJ2-3, with 12 bases lining up with TRBD2. In DNA form, the CDR3 reads TGCGCCAGCAGCTTGGGACTAGCGGGAGTGGATACGCAGTATTTT. Translated, it gives CASSLGLAGVDTQYF.